The 5 T cell receptor beta chains below come from one sample, sequenced in a study of blood T cell repertoires in COVID-19. Clones were read by immunoSEQ multiplex PCR, and TCRdb kept only the in-frame ones, dropping some. The sample shows 250,000 or so clones, more than 80% of them seen only once. The sample taken for sequencing was peripheral blood. These receptors all come from a human donor in a cohort sampled during active COVID-19.

The J gene is TRBJ2-1, the V gene TRBV19; no definite D call. Germline V gives CDR1 LNHDA, CDR2 SQIVND (reference sequence). The CDR3 contains 17 residues. V was trimmed by 0 bases and J by 0 bases, leaving 12 bases between them. This CDR3 is CASSIDKRRSSYNEQFF. CDR3 DNA sequence: TGTGCCAGTAGTATAGATAAACGAAGGAGCTCCTACAATGAGCAGTTCTTC.

This clone has a single count. This rearrangement joins TRBV6-5 to TRBJ2-2; no reliable D call. V was trimmed by 8 bases and J by 2 bases, leaving 12 bases between them. The CDR3 consists of 14 residues. Germline V gives CDR1 MNHEY, CDR2 SVGAGI. The chain's CDR3 is CASLIAVNTGELFF. The CDR3 DNA sequence: TGTGCCAGCCTGATTGCGGTCAACACCGGGGAGCTGTTTTTT.

The gene calls are TRBV11-3 and TRBJ2-7, with a tentative D call TRBD2 (6 bases). Per germline, CDR1 SGHNT and CDR2 YENEEA. The CDR3 is 13 amino acids. Trimming cost V 0 bases and J 7 bases, with 10 bases left between them. CDR3 DNA sequence: TGTGCCAGCAGCTTAGATGCGGGGAGAGAGCAGTACTTC. This codes for CASSLDAGREQYF.

The rearrangement joins TRBV7-6 to TRBJ1-5, with D perhaps TRBD1 (5 bases). Germline V gene lookup returns CDR1 SGHVS and CDR2 FNYEAQ. The CDR3 sequence is 17 residues long. V was pared by 2 bases and J by 6 bases, with 20 bases between. The CDR3 loop is CASSLQSGQGGFQPQHF. CDR3 bases: TGTGCCAGCAGCTTACAGTCGGGTCAGGGCGGCTTTCAGCCCCAGCATTTT.

The V call is TRBV6-5, the J call TRBJ1-1; no reliable D call. From germline, CDR1 is MNHEY and CDR2 SVGAGI. Trimming shortened V by 7 bases and J by 1 base, and 7 bases separated the two germline ends. The CDR3 length is 12 residues. The CDR3 DNA sequence: TGTGCCAGCACATCTAGGAACACTGAAGCTTTCTTT. This translates into CASTSRNTEAFF.